Described below is a single TCR beta chain sequence and its context. This sample was included in a study of CD8 T cells in Susac syndrome. The germline CDR1 and CDR2 sequences are LNHNV and YYDKDF (reference sequence). This CDR3 region has 16 residues. V dropped 0 bases and J dropped 4 bases, with 15 bases sitting between them. RNA, at roughly 0.5 to 1 ug, was reverse transcribed with random hexamers. TCRdb processed the immunoSEQ multiplex PCR reads anew with MiXCR; each CDR3 protein has one entry. The profile shows about 150,000 distinct CDR3 sequences, 85% to 95% of them singletons. The source material was CD4+ T cells from PBMCs. This clonotype originated in a human donor with Susac syndrome. The chain couples TRBV15 to TRBJ2-5; possibly TRBD2 for D (6 bases). Here the CDR3 reads CATSREPDGGRETQYF. The CDR3 region has the DNA TGTGCCACCAGCAGAGAGCCCGATGGAGGGAGAGAGACCCAGTACTTC.